Following are 29 T cell receptor beta chains from one sample sequenced in a study of cytomegalovirus exposure and HLA in healthy donors (dated by TCRdb to about 2017). The method was the immunoSEQ multiplex PCR assay. The multiplex PCR relied on a mix of 60 forward primers for TCR Vbeta segments and 13 reverse primers for TCR Jbeta segments. Sourced from immuneACCESS, this table was stored by TCRdb with only in-frame sequences that have V and J called. A share of the clones is absent; for the studies checked, an unresolved V gene accounts for under half, and the remainder has no known explanation. Present in this sample are about 120,000 clones, roughly three quarters of which were seen just once. 3.5% to 4.5% of the sample is taken by the ten largest. The sequenced material came from PBMCs. All receptors come from a man aged 25-45 years in good health and CMV-seropositive.

The chain uses TRBV6-5 and TRBJ1-4; D possibly corresponds to TRBD1 (5 bases). This CDR3 contains 14 residues. With 10 bases removed from V and 3 bases from J, the gap between germline ends came to 15 bases. The germline V gene has CDR1 MNHEY and CDR2 SVGAGI. The CDR3 sequence: CATGRRQPNEKLFF. The CDR3 nucleotides read TGTGCCACCGGCCGGCGACAGCCTAATGAAAAACTGTTTTTT.

V is TRBV5-1 and J is TRBJ2-1; 12 bases are a match to TRBD2. Germline CDR1 and CDR2: SGHRS and YFSETQ. This CDR3 has 15 residues. Trimming at V came to 3 bases and at J to 5 bases, leaving 3 bases not matched to a gene. The CDR3 coding sequence is TGCGCCAGCAGCTCACTAGCGGGGGGAGACAATGAGCAGTTCTTC. This translates into CASSSLAGGDNEQFF.

The chain recombines TRBV9 with TRBJ1-5, with unresolved D. V was clipped by 4 bases and J by 2 bases, with 19 bases between them. Germline values: CDR1 SGDLS, CDR2 YYNGEE. The CDR3 loop spans 17 amino acids. Here the CDR3 reads CASSSKCLRLGNQPQHF. The CDR3 DNA reads TGTGCCAGCAGCTCTAAATGTCTCCGTCTAGGCAATCAGCCCCAGCATTTT. The variable domain in full, with the rest retrieved from reference TRBV9 and TRBJ1-5, is DSGVTQTPKHLITATGQRVTLRCSPRSGDLSVYWYQQSLDQGLQFLIQYYNGEERAKGNILERFSAQQFPDLHSELNLSSLELGDSALYFCASSSKCLRLGNQPQHFGDGTRLSIL.

With regard to this clone: The junction and the germline gene differ at one end; a read error may be behind it. The genes are TRBV7-9 and TRBJ1-4; D gene unclear. Germline V CDR1 and CDR2: SEHNR, FQNEAQ (reference sequence). The CDR3 covers 15 residues. The CDR3 DNA reads TGTTCCAGCAGCTTAGTCGGAGGAGCCGATGAAAAACTGTTTTTT. It specifies CSSSLVGGADEKLFF.

The rearrangement uses TRBV7-3 and TRBJ2-3; weak D call: TRBD2 (5 bases). Per germline, CDR1 SGHTA and CDR2 FQGTGA. There are 16 residues in the CDR3. V shed 3 bases and J shed 3 bases, with 16 bases lying between them. The CDR3 protein is CASSLTNPGRTDTQYF. For the CDR3, the DNA is TGTGCCAGCAGCTTGACCAACCCGGGGAGAACAGATACGCAGTATTTT.

The table lists this clone with a few counts. The chain links TRBV5-6 to TRBJ1-2; 7 bases align to TRBD1. The V segment lost 5 bases and the J segment 2 bases; nucleotides outside the gene matches: 0. Germline V gives CDR1 SGHDT, CDR2 YYEEEE. The CDR3 spans 12 residues. CDR3 nucleotide sequence: TGTGCCAGCAGGACAGGGAACTATGGCTACACCTTC. This sequence encodes CASRTGNYGYTF.

The chain is built from TRBV27 and TRBJ1-4; the D gene is possibly TRBD1 (6 bases). Trimming stripped 6 bases from V and 10 bases from J, with 33 bases between. Germline assignment: CDR1 MNHEY and CDR2 SMNVEV (reference sequence). The CDR3 runs 19 residues. CDR3 protein: CASSSWGGPAVVGGGKLFF. CDR3 sequence (DNA): TGTGCCAGCAGCTCGTGGGGGGGGCCGGCAGTGGTAGGGGGGGGAAAACTGTTTTTT. The variable domain in full, completed from reference TRBV27 and TRBJ1-4, reads EAQVTQNPRYLITVTGKKLTVTCSQNMNHEYMSWYRQDPGLGLRQIYYSMNVEVTDKGDVPEGYKVSRKEKRNFPLILESPSPNQTSLYFCASSSWGGPAVVGGGKLFFGSGTQLSVL.

The gene calls are TRBV4-3 and TRBJ1-2; no definite D call. Looked up from germline, CDR1 is LGHNA and CDR2 is YSLEER. The CDR3 consists of 16 residues. V lost 4 bases and J lost 4, with 19 bases in between. CDR3 sequence: CASSPERGREAYGYTF. The DNA of the CDR3 is TGCGCCAGCAGCCCCGAGCGCGGGCGGGAGGCCTATGGCTACACCTTC.

The genes are TRBV4-3 and TRBJ2-3, with 7 bases lining up with TRBD1. The J segment lost 3 bases and the V segment lost 2 bases, leaving 5 bases of the junction unmatched. The CDR3 extends over 15 amino acids. Per germline, CDR1 LGHNA and CDR2 YSLEER. The CDR3 loop reads CASSQSLQGTDTQYF. The CDR3 nucleotides read TGCGCCAGCAGCCAATCCCTACAGGGGACAGATACGCAGTATTTT.

The V gene is TRBV11-2, the J gene TRBJ2-7, with D uncertain. The germline V gene encodes CDR1 SGHAT and CDR2 FQNNGV. The CDR3 is 13 residues long. Trimming left V 5 bases short and J 4 bases short, with 12 bases between. This CDR3 is CASSPWRGYEQYF. In DNA, the CDR3 is TGTGCCAGCAGCCCGTGGAGAGGATACGAGCAGTACTTC.

This rearrangement joins TRBV9 to TRBJ2-2; D may be TRBD2 (5 bases). Trimming removed 1 base from V and 2 bases from J, with 12 bases in between. Germline V gene data show CDR1 as SGDLS and CDR2 as YYNGEE. The CDR3 consists of 16 residues. CDR3 in DNA: TGTGCCAGCAGCGTATATCTAGCCTACAACACCGGGGAGCTGTTTTTT. This encodes CASSVYLAYNTGELFF.

The V and J genes are TRBV11-2 and TRBJ2-5, with 13 positions matching TRBD2. With 5 bases clipped from V and 2 bases from J, the junction kept 2 bases outside the gene matches. Germline V lookup: CDR1 SGHAT, CDR2 FQNNGV. This CDR3 contains 15 residues. The CDR3 is CASSRTSGGQETQYF. The CDR3 DNA follows: TGTGCCAGCAGCCGGACTAGCGGGGGACAAGAGACCCAGTACTTC.

The chain carries TRBV7-2 and TRBJ2-3, with TRBD1 matching 9 bases. J lost 3 bases, V lost 5 bases, and 6 bases had no gene match. CDR1 SGHTA and CDR2 FQGNSA come from the germline V gene. This CDR3 contains 15 residues. CDR3 region: CASSPTGGSTDTQYF. CDR3 bases: TGTGCCAGCAGCCCCACAGGGGGCAGTACAGATACGCAGTATTTT. Together with reference TRBV7-2 and TRBJ2-3, the CDR3 gives the full variable domain: GAGVSQSPSNKVTEKGKDVELRCDPISGHTALYWYRQSLGQGLEFLIYFQGNSAPDKSGLPSDRFSAERTGGSVSTLTIQRTQQEDSAVYLCASSPTGGSTDTQYFGPGTRLTVL.

J is TRBJ1-2 and V is TRBV5-1; the D is unclear. Germline CDR1 reads SGHRS; CDR2 reads YFSETQ. The V end lost 2 bases, the J end lost 8 bases, and 13 bases lay between the germline ends. This CDR3 contains 13 residues. CDR3 residues: CASSFGDTSGYTF. CDR3 nucleotide sequence: TGCGCCAGCAGCTTCGGGGATACGAGCGGCTACACCTTC.

This chain connects TRBV14 to TRBJ2-7; D possibly corresponds to TRBD2 (7 bases). Trimming shortened V by 4 bases and J by 0 bases, and 16 bases separated the two germline ends. There are 16 residues in the CDR3. Germline V gives CDR1 SGHDN, CDR2 FVKESK. CDR3 nucleotides: TGTGCCAGCAGCCTGAGGGGGGGCATCGCCTCCTACGAGCAGTACTTC. It codes for CASSLRGGIASYEQYF.

The V gene is TRBV7-2, the J gene TRBJ1-5, with 11 bases fitting TRBD1. V lost 6 bases and J lost 7; bases outside the gene matches: 8. CDR1 and CDR2 from the germline V gene are SGHTA and FQGNSA. The CDR3 loop spans 15 amino acids. The DNA of the CDR3 is TGTGCCAGCAGTTTGGACAGGGGGCGCGAGCAGCCCCAGCATTTT. It translates to CASSLDRGREQPQHF.

The chain has TRBV10-3 and TRBJ2-5; 10 bases are shared with TRBD2. The CDR3 runs to 14 residues. Trimming took 11 bases from V and 3 from J; bases not matched to a gene: 9. In germline, CDR1 is ENHRY, CDR2 SYGVKD. The CDR3 nucleotides read TGTGCCTCCCGCGCAGCGGGAGGGAAAGAGACCCAGTACTTC. This sequence encodes CASRAAGGKETQYF.

The chain has TRBV19 and TRBJ2-2, with no clear D. CDR1 LNHDA and CDR2 SQIVND come from the germline V gene (reference sequence). The V end was cut by 6 bases, the J end by 0 bases, with 8 bases between. The CDR3 is made up of 14 amino acids. The CDR3 DNA sequence: TGTGCCAGTAGCTTAACGGCGAACACCGGGGAGCTGTTTTTT. It translates to CASSLTANTGELFF.

CDR3 residues: CASSGNRMPNVLTF. Written as DNA, the CDR3 is TGTGCCAGCAGCGGGAACAGGATGCCCAACGTCCTGACTTTC. The rearrangement links TRBV11-2 to TRBJ2-6, with D perhaps TRBD1 (5 bases). Trimming removed 5 bases from V and 8 bases from J, with 13 bases in between. The CDR3 runs 14 residues. The germline gives CDR1 SGHAT, CDR2 FQNNGV.

This rearrangement joins TRBV6-5 to TRBJ2-7; D not resolved. Between the trimmed V and J ends, which lost 1 base and 6 bases, there was a span of 16 bases. The CDR3 has 15 residues. Germline V gene lookup returns CDR1 MNHEY and CDR2 SVGAGI. CDR3 nucleotide sequence: TGTGCCAGCAGTTACTTTGGGCCCGCCCGGTCCGAGCAGTACTTC. Translation gives CASSYFGPARSEQYF.

The chain has TRBV7-2 and TRBJ1-5; 8 nucleotides agree with TRBD1. CDR3 length: 16 residues. V lost 5 bases, J lost 7 bases, and 13 bases stayed unmatched. Looked up from germline, CDR1 is SGHTA and CDR2 is FQGNSA. The CDR3 nucleotides read TGTGCCAGCAGCCTTATGACAGGGGTCGTCGTACAGCCCCAGCATTTT. It yields the protein CASSLMTGVVVQPQHF.

This chain joins TRBV7-3 and TRBJ2-3; D might be TRBD2 (5 bases). CDR3 length: 12 residues. Germline V CDR1 and CDR2: SGHTA, FQGTGA. Trimming took off 6 bases at V and 4 bases at J, with 8 bases between the two ends. CDR3 bases: TGTGCCAGCAGGTTCGGGGCAGATACGCAGTATTTT. Amino acids: CASRFGADTQYF.

The CDR3 here is CASSQMVSVQETQYF. The CDR3 DNA is TGCGCCAGCAGCCAAATGGTTAGCGTACAAGAGACCCAGTACTTC. The rearrangement links TRBV4-3 to TRBJ2-5; tentative D call: TRBD2 (5 bases). Germline CDR1 reads LGHNA; CDR2 reads YSLEER. V was pared by 2 bases and J by 2 bases, with 12 bases between. CDR3 length: 15 amino acids.

This rearrangement joins TRBV7-9 to TRBJ1-4, with D possibly matching TRBD1 (5 bases). The CDR3 length is 15 residues. Germline V CDR1 and CDR2: SEHNR, FQNEAQ (reference sequence). V dropped 1 base and J dropped 8 bases, with 14 bases sitting between them. In nucleotides, the CDR3 is TGTGCCAGCAGCTTAGAGCTGACAGTGGGCGAAAAACTGTTTTTT. Translation: CASSLELTVGEKLFF.

Only one count was recorded for this clone. The junction differs from germline at one of its ends, possibly a read error. V and J are TRBV7-7 and TRBJ2-1; D is perhaps TRBD1 (5 bases). Germline V gives CDR1 SSHAT, CDR2 FNYEAQ (reference sequence). The CDR3 totals 13 residues. CDR3 loop: CASSKGIYNEQFF. CDR3 bases: TGTGCTAGCAGTAAGGGGATATACAATGAGCAGTTCTTC.

The chain links TRBV27 to TRBJ1-4, with 9 bases that match TRBD1. The V segment lost 3 bases and the J segment 4 bases; nucleotides outside the gene matches: 3. From germline, CDR1 is MNHEY and CDR2 SMNVEV (reference sequence). The CDR3 sequence is 15 residues long. In DNA form, the CDR3 reads TGTGCCAGCAGTTTCGGGACAGGGATTAATGAAAAACTGTTTTTT. Translated, it gives CASSFGTGINEKLFF.

The chain employs TRBV10-3 and TRBJ2-1, with TRBD2 as a possible D gene (6 bases). V was cut by 7 bases and J by 4 bases, with 14 bases left in between. The CDR3 runs 14 residues. Germline V gene data show CDR1 as ENHRY and CDR2 as SYGVKD. In DNA, the CDR3 is TGTGCCATCAATACGCCGGGACTTTACAATGAGCAGTTCTTC. It codes for CAINTPGLYNEQFF.

This clone was seen only once. The rearrangement links TRBV27 to TRBJ1-6, with no clear D. Germline V gene lookup returns CDR1 MNHEY and CDR2 SMNVEV (reference sequence). The CDR3 has 20 residues. The V end was cut by 2 bases, the J end by 0 bases, with 20 bases between. CDR3 sequence: CASSLKVLARPSSYNSPLHF. CDR3 coding DNA: TGTGCCAGCAGTTTAAAAGTGTTAGCACGACCGAGCTCCTATAATTCACCCCTCCACTTT.

The chain employs TRBV5-4 and TRBJ1-4; weak D call: TRBD1 (5 bases). Trimming shortened V by 2 bases and J by 8 bases, and 13 bases separated the two germline ends. Germline assignment: CDR1 SGHNT and CDR2 YYREEE (reference sequence). There are 14 residues in the CDR3. CDR3 nucleotide sequence: TGTGCCAGCAGCTTAGGAGGGGCTGGGGAAAAACTGTTTTTT. Translating it yields CASSLGGAGEKLFF.